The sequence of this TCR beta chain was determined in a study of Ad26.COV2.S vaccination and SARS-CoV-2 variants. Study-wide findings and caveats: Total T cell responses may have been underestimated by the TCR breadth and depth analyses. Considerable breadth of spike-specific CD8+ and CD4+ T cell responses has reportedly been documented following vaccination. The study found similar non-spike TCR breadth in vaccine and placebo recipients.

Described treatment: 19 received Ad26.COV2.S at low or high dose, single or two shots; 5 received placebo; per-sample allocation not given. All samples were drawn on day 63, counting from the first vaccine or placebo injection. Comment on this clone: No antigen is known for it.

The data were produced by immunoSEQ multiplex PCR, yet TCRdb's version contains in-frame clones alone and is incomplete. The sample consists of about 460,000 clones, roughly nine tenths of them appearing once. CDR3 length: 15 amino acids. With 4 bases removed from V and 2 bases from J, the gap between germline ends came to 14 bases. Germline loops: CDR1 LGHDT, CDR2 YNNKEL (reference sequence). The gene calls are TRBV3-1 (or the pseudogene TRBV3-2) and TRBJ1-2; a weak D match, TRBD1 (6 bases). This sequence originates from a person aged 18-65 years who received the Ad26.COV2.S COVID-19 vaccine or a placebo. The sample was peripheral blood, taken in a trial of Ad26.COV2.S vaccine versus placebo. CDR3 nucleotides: TGTGCCAGCAGCCCGGGGACAAATCCCAACTATGGCTACACCTTC. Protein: CASSPGTNPNYGYTF.